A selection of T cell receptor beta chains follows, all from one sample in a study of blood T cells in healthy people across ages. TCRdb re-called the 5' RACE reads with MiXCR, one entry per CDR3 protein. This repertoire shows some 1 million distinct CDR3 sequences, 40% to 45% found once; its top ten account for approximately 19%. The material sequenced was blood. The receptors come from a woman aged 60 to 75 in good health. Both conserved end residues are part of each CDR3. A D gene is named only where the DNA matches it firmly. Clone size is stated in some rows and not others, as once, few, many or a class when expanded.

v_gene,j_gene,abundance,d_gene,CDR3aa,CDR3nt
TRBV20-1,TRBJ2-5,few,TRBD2,CSARGPGLVKETQYF,TGCAGTGCGAGAGGCCCGGGACTAGTGAAAGAGACCCAGTACTTC
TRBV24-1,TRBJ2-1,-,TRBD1,CATRGRDRGREIQNEQFF,TGTGCCACCAGGGGGCGGGACAGGGGGCGCGAAATACAAAATGAGCAGTTCTTC
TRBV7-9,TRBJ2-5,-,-,CASSPPIRRGETQYF,TGTGCCAGCAGCCCTCCTATACGGCGAGGCGAGACCCAGTACTTC
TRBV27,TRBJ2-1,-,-,CASSSRGPPSYNEQFF,TGTGCCAGCAGTTCCCGCGGACCGCCCTCCTACAATGAGCAGTTCTTC
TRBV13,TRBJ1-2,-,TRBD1,CASSPRNDRGGYGYTF,TGTGCCAGCAGCCCGCGAAACGACAGGGGAGGCTATGGCTACACCTTC
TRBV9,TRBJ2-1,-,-,CASSVGQTGNEQFF,TGTGCCAGCAGCGTGGGCCAAACAGGCAATGAGCAGTTCTTC
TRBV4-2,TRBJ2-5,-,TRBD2,CASSPGLAGGPSKETQYF,TGTGCCAGCAGTCCTGGACTAGCGGGAGGGCCGTCGAAAGAGACCCAGTACTTC
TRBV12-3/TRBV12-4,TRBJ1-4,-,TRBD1,CASKRTGHEKLFF,TGTGCCAGCAAAAGGACAGGGCATGAAAAACTGTTTTTT
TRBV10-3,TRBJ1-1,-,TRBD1,CVISEDRGMNTEAFF,TGTGTCATCAGTGAGGACAGGGGTATGAACACTGAAGCTTTCTTT
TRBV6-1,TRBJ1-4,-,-,CASSPDFDSEKLFF,TGTGCCAGCAGTCCCGACTTCGACTCTGAAAAACTGTTTTTT
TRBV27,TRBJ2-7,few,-,CASSWGREGYEQYF,TGTGCCAGCAGCTGGGGGCGCGAAGGGTACGAGCAGTACTTC
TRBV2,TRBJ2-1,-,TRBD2,CASSEFLAGWVSYEQFF,TGTGCCAGCAGTGAGTTCCTAGCGGGATGGGTTTCCTACGAGCAGTTCTTC
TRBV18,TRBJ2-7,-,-,CASSPPLRRYEQYF,TGTGCCAGCTCACCACCGTTGAGAAGATACGAGCAGTACTTC